The T cell receptor (beta chain) under discussion was sequenced for a study of shared clonotypes between healthy human individuals. CD4+ cells yielded CD45RA+ naive and CD45RA-negative memory subsets. Libraries were prepared by immunoSEQ multiplex PCR; TCRdb keeps only in-frame clonotypes and omits some of them. The sample consists of approximately 2.1 million clones, 85% to 95% of them appearing once. Trimming took 1 base from V and 6 from J, leaving 7 bases between them. The germline V gene has CDR1 SGHTA and CDR2 FQGNSA. The CDR3 spans 13 residues. A remark on this clone: This sample includes further DNA sequences coding for the same CDR3.

The sequence was obtained from a man aged 18 to 30 in good health. Some clones in this sample may be carry-over from other donors' samples. The chain combines TRBV7-2 with TRBJ2-1; D not certain. Material for sequencing was naive CD4+ T cells from PBMCs. Subset specified: CD45RA+ positively selected. CDR3 nucleotide sequence: TGTGCCAGCAGCTTAGGACCCCCCAATGAGCAGTTCTTC. Residues: CASSLGPPNEQFF.